This TCR beta chain appears in the sequencing data of a study of OX40 agonist ivuxolimab in advanced cancers. Regarding this clone: The antigen is unknown.

General observations from the study: Partial responders dosed at 0.1-3.0 mg/kg displayed clonal expansion ranking among the lowest.

The repertoire was sequenced with immunoSEQ multiplex PCR; TCRdb's copy has only in-frame clones and lacks some. In the table there are about 100,000 clones, 75% to 90% of which are singletons. This CDR3 spans 14 amino acids. Trimming pared 0 bases from V and 7 bases from J, leaving 10 bases between. Germline CDR1 and CDR2: SGHTA and FQGTGA. This sequence joins TRBV7-3 and TRBJ2-1; D might be TRBD2 (5 bases). Sequenced here: CD4+ or CD8+ T cells sorted from blood, sampled in a trial of the OX40 agonist ivuxolimab. This sequence was found in an adult with an advanced solid tumor such as melanoma, head and neck, liver or kidney cancer. The CDR3 sequence is CASSLTGGTNEQFF. The DNA for the CDR3 is TGTGCCAGCAGCTTAACCGGAGGTACGAATGAGCAGTTCTTC.